The 26 T cell receptor beta chains below were found in one sample sequenced in a study of OX40 agonist ivuxolimab in advanced cancers. TCRdb's table, derived via immunoSEQ multiplex PCR, lists solely in-frame clones and lacks some. The sample yields roughly 50,000 clones, roughly 85% seen once. The sample was CD4+ or CD8+ T cells sorted from blood, taken in a trial of the OX40 agonist ivuxolimab. These receptors all come from an adult with an advanced solid tumor such as melanoma, head and neck, liver or kidney cancer.

As for this clone: The germline gene is not matched at one end of the junction; a read error may be the cause. Other DNA sequences within the sample encode an identical CDR3. The chain joins TRBV28 to TRBJ1-2; D possibly corresponds to TRBD1 (6 bases). The germline V gene encodes CDR1 MDHEN and CDR2 SYDVKM. There are 11 residues in the CDR3. CDR3 residues: CATAGAYGYTF. The CDR3, as DNA: TGTGCCACAGCAGGGGCCTATGGCTACACCTTT.

The V and J genes are TRBV11-3 and TRBJ2-5; 12 nucleotides agree with TRBD2. Trimming cost V 7 bases and J 1 base; bases outside gene matches: 10. The CDR3 is 17 amino acids. CDR1 is SGHNT and CDR2 is YENEEA in the germline V gene. DNA for the CDR3: TGTGCCAGCACCCAGGGGTTGACTAGCGGGAGCCAAGAGACCCAGTACTTC. Its protein is CASTQGLTSGSQETQYF.

This chain joins TRBV5-6 and TRBJ2-1; TRBD1 might be the D (6 bases). Trimming took off 4 bases at V and 5 bases at J, with 10 bases between the two ends. CDR1 is SGHDT, CDR2 YYEEEE, per germline. This CDR3 has 13 residues. CDR3: CASSHRDNNEQFF. CDR3 bases: TGTGCCAGCAGCCACAGGGATAACAATGAGCAGTTCTTC.

The chain links TRBV27 to TRBJ2-1; 9 positions agree with TRBD2. V shed 7 bases, J shed 3 bases, and the junction held 7 bases outside the gene matches. The CDR3 runs to 15 residues. Germline V CDR1 and CDR2: MNHEY, SMNVEV (reference sequence). CDR3 coding DNA: TGTGCCAGCACCGAAATGACTAGCGGCTACAATGAGCAGTTCTTC. Translated, it gives CASTEMTSGYNEQFF.

The CDR3 loop is CASSGVAAALDTQYF. The DNA of the CDR3 is TGTGCCAGTAGTGGGGTCGCGGCAGCTTTAGATACGCAGTATTTT. The gene calls are TRBV19 and TRBJ2-3; D remains ambiguous. Trimming took off 5 bases at V and 5 bases at J, with 17 bases between the two ends. The germline V gene encodes CDR1 LNHDA and CDR2 SQIVND (reference sequence). This CDR3 is 15 amino acids long.

The rearrangement links TRBV6-5 to TRBJ1-6; D is ambiguous. V lost 5 bases and J 6 bases, leaving 11 bases between the germline ends. CDR1 and CDR2 (germline): MNHEY, SVGAGI. This CDR3 has 14 residues. CDR3 protein: CASSEEGSNSPLHF. In nucleotides, the CDR3 is TGTGCCAGCAGTGAGGAAGGGAGTAATTCACCCCTCCACTTT.

This chain links TRBV18 with TRBJ1-5, with D possibly being TRBD1 (5 bases). Germline V gene sequence: CDR1 KGHSH, CDR2 LQKENI. CDR3 length: 17 residues. Trimming took 0 bases from V and 1 from J, leaving 13 bases between them. CDR3 sequence: CASSPPSRETSNQPQHF. CDR3 DNA: TGTGCCAGCTCACCACCGTCCAGGGAGACAAGCAATCAGCCCCAGCATTTT.

The chain uses TRBV4-1 and TRBJ1-6; unclear D gene. The germline V and J ends were trimmed by 0 bases and 14 bases, with 8 bases remaining between them. The CDR3 consists of 12 residues. Per germline, CDR1 MGHRA and CDR2 YSYEKL. This CDR3 reads CASSQDEGTLHF. CDR3 nucleotides: TGCGCCAGCAGCCAAGACGAGGGAACCCTCCACTTT.

The rearrangement uses TRBV9 and TRBJ1-2; D uncertain. The V end was cut by 5 bases, the J end by 10 bases, with 12 bases between. CDR1 SGDLS and CDR2 YYNGEE come from the germline V gene. The CDR3 has 11 residues. DNA of the CDR3: TGTGCCAGCAGGAGGGAGGGTCACTACACCTTC. Translated: CASRREGHYTF.

This sequence joins TRBV18 and TRBJ1-2; D ambiguous. The CDR3 totals 15 residues. V was trimmed by 2 bases and J by 1 base, leaving 11 bases between them. In germline, CDR1 is KGHSH, CDR2 LQKENI. This CDR3 is CASSPEDNYNYGYTF. The CDR3 DNA is TGTGCCAGCTCACCAGAAGACAACTATAACTATGGCTACACCTTC.

The chain carries TRBV11-1 and TRBJ1-1; D unresolved. Germline CDR1 is SGHAT and CDR2 is FQDESV (reference sequence). The V and J ends lost 8 bases and 0 bases respectively, with 10 bases between them. The CDR3 has 13 amino acids. The chain's CDR3 is CASGIKMNTEAFF. The CDR3, as DNA: TGTGCCAGCGGCATCAAGATGAACACTGAAGCTTTCTTT.

This chain uses TRBV30 with TRBJ1-5; tentative D call: TRBD1 (6 bases). Germline lookup yields CDR1 GTSNPN and CDR2 SVGIG (reference sequence). Trimming cost V 3 bases and J 4 bases, with 13 bases left between them. The CDR3 loop spans 14 amino acids. This CDR3 is CAWRADRQNQPQHF. The CDR3 DNA is TGTGCCTGGAGGGCTGACAGGCAGAATCAGCCCCAGCATTTT.

This chain joins TRBV5-1 and TRBJ2-1; D not resolved. Trimming cost V 4 bases and J 13 bases, with 12 bases left between them. The CDR3 is 11 amino acids. Per germline, CDR1 SGHRS and CDR2 YFSETQ. DNA of the CDR3: TGCGCCAGCAGCCAAGATTTCGAACAGTTCTTC. This codes for CASSQDFEQFF.

This chain links TRBV7-9 with TRBJ1-4, with a tentative D call TRBD1 (5 bases). The CDR3 has 13 residues. V dropped 4 bases and J dropped 16 bases, with 19 bases sitting between them. Per the germline V gene, CDR1 is SEHNR and CDR2 is FQNEAQ (reference sequence). Here the CDR3 DNA reads TGTGCCAGCAGCTCCGCCGAGCAGGGCGGGCAGTTTTTT. This encodes CASSSAEQGGQFF.

V gene TRBV2 combines with J gene TRBJ2-1, with D tentatively TRBD2 (5 bases). V lost 6 bases and J 9 bases, leaving 9 bases between the germline ends. CDR1 is SNHLY and CDR2 is FYNNEI in the germline V gene. This CDR3 is built from 11 residues. Here the CDR3 DNA reads TGTGCCAGCAGCGATGGAGGTGAGCAGTTCTTC. Protein: CASSDGGEQFF.

J is TRBJ2-3 and V is TRBV7-3, with 8 nucleotides matching TRBD1. The germline gives CDR1 SGHTA, CDR2 FQGTGA. The CDR3 totals 16 residues. V lost 5 bases and J lost 1; bases outside the gene matches: 8. The CDR3 sequence: CASSPGQGRGTDTQYF. The DNA for the CDR3 is TGTGCCAGCAGCCCCGGACAGGGCAGGGGCACAGATACGCAGTATTTT.

The CDR3 DNA reads TGTGCCAGCTGTAGAGGGGGGGTTCCTAATTCACCCCTCCACTTT. Residues: CASCRGGVPNSPLHF. The chain is built from TRBV6-1 and TRBJ1-6, with a weak D call TRBD1 (6 bases). Trimming pared 8 bases from V and 6 bases from J, leaving 17 bases between. The germline V gene encodes CDR1 MNHNS and CDR2 SASEGT. This CDR3 contains 15 residues.

This chain links TRBV30 with TRBJ1-5; D remains ambiguous. V lost 0 bases to trimming and J lost 6 bases, with 6 bases between them. This CDR3 is 12 amino acids long. Germline V gene lookup returns CDR1 GTSNPN and CDR2 SVGIG (reference sequence). This CDR3 reads CAWSVSGQPQHF. The CDR3, as DNA: TGTGCCTGGAGTGTATCAGGTCAGCCCCAGCATTTT.

This clone was seen more than once but under ten times. The J gene is TRBJ1-6, the V gene TRBV5-1; 12 positions agree with TRBD1. CDR1 and CDR2 (germline): SGHRS, YFSETQ. This CDR3 is built from 18 residues. V shed 3 bases and J 8 bases; nucleotides not matched to a gene: 12. CDR3 in amino acids: CASSSISGTGGRDSPLHF. CDR3 DNA sequence: TGCGCCAGCAGCTCAATCTCCGGGACAGGGGGCCGGGATTCACCCCTCCACTTT. Combining the CDR3 with reference TRBV5-1 and TRBJ1-6 gives the whole variable domain KAGVTQTPRYLIKTRGQQVTLSCSPISGHRSVSWYQQTPGQGLQFLFEYFSETQRNKGNFPGRFSGRQFSNSRSEMNVSTLELGDSALYLCASSSISGTGGRDSPLHFGNGTRLTVT.

The V and J genes are TRBV21-1 and TRBJ2-7; the D call in the table, TRBD1, was not verified against the DNA. TRBV21-1 is an annotated pseudogene. This CDR3 has 18 residues. In DNA form, the CDR3 reads TGTGCCAGCAGCAAACCTCACAGACCGGGACAGGGGGTGTACGAGCAGTACTTC. Translated, it gives CASSKPHRPGQGVYEQYF.

This clone has just one count. The junction departs from germline at one end; a sequencing error may be responsible. The gene calls are TRBV2 and TRBJ2-2; 8 nucleotides match TRBD1. The CDR3 covers 13 residues. Germline V CDR1 and CDR2: SNHLY, FYNNEI. Written as DNA, the CDR3 is TGTGCCAGCAGGGTCCAGGGGGCCGGGGAGCCGTTTTTT. This gives the protein CASRVQGAGEPFF.

The V gene is TRBV7-9, the J gene TRBJ2-1; D is perhaps TRBD2 (6 bases). Between the trimmed V and J ends, which lost 4 bases and 0 bases, there was a span of 16 bases. From germline, CDR1 is SEHNR and CDR2 FQNEAQ (reference sequence). The CDR3 spans 17 residues. CDR3 amino acids: CASSSGRGRGSYNEQFF. CDR3 bases: TGTGCCAGCAGCTCGGGGCGGGGCCGAGGCTCCTACAATGAGCAGTTCTTC.

The chain recombines TRBV6-5 with TRBJ1-3, with D unclear. CDR3 length: 16 amino acids. The V end lost 0 bases, the J end lost 4 bases, and 13 bases lay between the germline ends. Germline CDR1 is MNHEY and CDR2 is SVGAGI. The CDR3 loop is CASSYSQVHGGNTIYF. As DNA, the CDR3 is TGTGCCAGCAGTTACTCGCAGGTTCACGGCGGAAACACCATATATTTT.

The chain recombines TRBV19 with TRBJ2-7, with a weak D call TRBD2 (5 bases). The CDR3 is 16 residues long. Per the germline V gene, CDR1 is LNHDA and CDR2 is SQIVND (reference sequence). V gave up 5 bases and J gave up 5 bases, with 22 bases separating them. CDR3 loop: CASSPLEARRSHEQYF. Written as DNA, the CDR3 is TGTGCCAGTAGTCCCTTGGAGGCTAGAAGATCCCACGAGCAGTACTTC. Drawing the rest from reference TRBV19 and TRBJ2-7, the complete variable domain is DGGITQSPKYLFRKEGQNVTLSCEQNLNHDAMYWYRQDPGQGLRLIYYSQIVNDFQKGDIAEGYSVSREKKESFPLTVTSAQKNPTAFYLCASSPLEARRSHEQYFGPGTRLTVT.

V is TRBV7-3 and J is TRBJ2-1; 7 bases agree with TRBD2. V shed 3 bases and J 5 bases; nucleotides not matched to a gene: 4. CDR3 length: 14 amino acids. Germline CDR1 reads SGHTA; CDR2 reads FQGTGA. CDR3: CASSLGGGNNEQFF. The CDR3 DNA sequence: TGTGCCAGCAGCTTGGGCGGGGGAAACAATGAGCAGTTCTTC. Complete variable domain (other parts from reference TRBV7-3 and TRBJ2-1): GAGVSQTPSNKVTEKGKYVELRCDPISGHTALYWYRQSLGQGPEFLIYFQGTGAADDSGLPNDRFFAVRPEGSVSTLKIQRTERGDSAVYLCASSLGGGNNEQFFGPGTRLTVL.

The V call is TRBV6-1, the J call TRBJ1-1, with unresolved D. This CDR3 has 11 residues. V was pared by 7 bases and J by 0 bases, with 3 bases between. Germline V gene lookup returns CDR1 MNHNS and CDR2 SASEGT. The CDR3 DNA reads as TGTGCCAGCACAGTGAACACTGAAGCTTTCTTT. This codes for CASTVNTEAFF.